This TCR beta chain was retrieved from a study of blood T cell repertoires in COVID-19. Looked up from germline, CDR1 is MNHEY and CDR2 is SVGAGI. V was clipped by 0 bases and J by 6 bases; unmatched bases: 3. The CDR3 has 15 amino acids. Libraries were prepared by immunoSEQ multiplex PCR; TCRdb keeps only in-frame clonotypes and omits some of them. The table records approximately 15,000 clones, around 80% of them present only once. Sample: peripheral blood. The sequence was collected from a man aged 60 to 75 with active or convalescent COVID-19. The chain carries TRBV6-5 and TRBJ2-1; 9 bases fit TRBD2. CDR3 sequence: CASSYSGGRGNEQFF. CDR3 nucleotide sequence: TGTGCCAGCAGTTACTCAGGCGGGAGGGGCAATGAGCAGTTCTTC.